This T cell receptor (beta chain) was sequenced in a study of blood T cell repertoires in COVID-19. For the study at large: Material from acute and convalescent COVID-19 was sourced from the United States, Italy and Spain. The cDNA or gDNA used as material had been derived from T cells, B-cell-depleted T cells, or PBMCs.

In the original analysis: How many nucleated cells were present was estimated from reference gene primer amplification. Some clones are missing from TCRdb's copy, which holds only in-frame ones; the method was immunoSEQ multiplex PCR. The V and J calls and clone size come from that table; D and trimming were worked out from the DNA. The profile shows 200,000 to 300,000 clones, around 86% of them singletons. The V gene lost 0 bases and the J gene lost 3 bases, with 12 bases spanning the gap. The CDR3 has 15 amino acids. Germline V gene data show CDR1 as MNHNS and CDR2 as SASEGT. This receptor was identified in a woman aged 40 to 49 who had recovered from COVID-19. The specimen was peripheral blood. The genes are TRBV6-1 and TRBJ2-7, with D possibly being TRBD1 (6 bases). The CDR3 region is CASSEARTVYYEQYF. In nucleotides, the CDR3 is TGTGCCAGCAGTGAAGCCCGGACAGTTTACTACGAGCAGTACTTC.